The 11 T cell receptor beta chains below come from one sample, sequenced in a study of blood T cell repertoires in COVID-19. Only in-frame clones appear in the TCRdb table, and some are missing; sequencing was by immunoSEQ multiplex PCR. The sample holds about 260,000 clones, roughly nine tenths seen once. Sequenced: peripheral blood. Receptor source: a man aged 35-49 years who had recovered from COVID-19.

The gene calls are TRBV18 and TRBJ2-2; D perhaps matches TRBD2 (6 bases). V shed 2 bases and J shed 7 bases, with 17 bases lying between them. CDR1 is KGHSH, CDR2 LQKENI, per germline. This CDR3 has 16 residues. CDR3 region: CASSPVGGDWVGELFF. As DNA, the CDR3 is TGTGCCAGCTCACCAGTCGGCGGGGATTGGGTCGGGGAGCTGTTTTTT.

The genes are TRBV6-5 and TRBJ2-2; perhaps TRBD2 as D (5 bases). This CDR3 has 14 residues. Looked up from germline, CDR1 is MNHEY and CDR2 is SVGAGI. Trimming took 6 bases from V and 8 from J, leaving 16 bases between them. The CDR3 sequence: CASRNWTPQGELFF. CDR3 DNA: TGTGCCAGCAGGAACTGGACTCCTCAGGGGGAGCTGTTTTTT.

The gene calls are TRBV3-1 (or the pseudogene TRBV3-2) and TRBJ2-4; 7 bases agree with TRBD2. This CDR3 region has 13 residues. Germline CDR1 is LGHDT and CDR2 is YNNKEL (reference sequence). V trimming: 3 bases; J trimming: 9 bases; junction bases outside the gene matches: 5. The CDR3 loop reads CASSQGTIGIQYF. In nucleotides, the CDR3 is TGTGCCAGCAGCCAGGGGACTATAGGCATTCAGTACTTC.

This sequence joins TRBV4-2 and TRBJ2-1; TRBD2 agrees at 11 bases. Unmatched junction bases numbered 7, after V lost 4 bases and J lost 5 bases. This CDR3 has 16 amino acids. Germline V gene lookup returns CDR1 LGHNA and CDR2 YNFKEQ. CDR3 sequence reads: CASSPKLAGAHNEQFF. CDR3 nucleotides: TGTGCCAGCAGCCCGAAACTAGCGGGAGCCCACAATGAGCAGTTCTTC.

The table lists this clone with a few counts. The chain couples TRBV27 to TRBJ2-5; 10 bases map to TRBD1. This CDR3 has 15 residues. CDR1 is MNHEY and CDR2 is SMNVEV in the germline V gene (reference sequence). Trimming removed 8 bases from V and 0 bases from J; junction bases left unmatched: 6. The CDR3 is CASCKGQGNQETQYF. The CDR3 nucleotides read TGTGCCAGCTGTAAGGGACAGGGGAACCAAGAGACCCAGTACTTC.

V is TRBV10-2 and J is TRBJ1-4; D is unclear. Germline lookup yields CDR1 WSHSY and CDR2 SAAADI. Trimming removed 5 bases at V and 0 bases at J, with 13 bases between. The length of the CDR3 is 16 residues. CDR3 nucleotide sequence: TGCGCCAGCAGTCCTAGGACGGGAGCAACTAATGAAAAACTGTTTTTT. Its translation is CASSPRTGATNEKLFF.

As concerns this clone: Different DNA sequences within this sample yield the same CDR3. The chain employs TRBV14 and TRBJ2-7; TRBD2 agrees at 10 bases. The germline V gene has CDR1 SGHDN and CDR2 FVKESK. The CDR3 is 13 residues long. V gave up 6 bases and J gave up 3 bases; unmatched junction bases: 2. CDR3 protein: CASRASGSYEQYF. The CDR3 bases are TGTGCCAGCAGGGCTAGCGGGAGCTACGAGCAGTACTTC.

A few counts support this clone. CDR3 sequence reads: CASSLGQTTTPLHF. DNA for the CDR3: TGTGCCAGCAGCTTAGGGCAGACCACTACACCCCTCCACTTT. The chain joins TRBV11-2 to TRBJ1-6; D gene unclear. CDR3 length: 14 amino acids. V was trimmed by 1 base and J by 11 bases, leaving 12 bases between them. Germline V gives CDR1 SGHAT, CDR2 FQNNGV.

The rearrangement links TRBV5-6 to TRBJ1-5; tentatively, D is TRBD1 (6 bases). The V and J ends lost 2 bases and 0 bases respectively, with 12 bases between them. This CDR3 contains 16 residues. CDR1 is SGHDT, CDR2 YYEEEE, per germline. The CDR3 nucleotides read TGTGCCAGCAGCTTAGGCAGGGGCTATAGCAATCAGCCCCAGCATTTT. Its translation: CASSLGRGYSNQPQHF. The entire variable domain, with the rest obtained from reference TRBV5-6 and TRBJ1-5, is as follows: DAGVTQSPTHLIKTRGQQVTLRCSPKSGHDTVSWYQQALGQGPQFIFQYYEEEERQRGNFPDRFSGHQFPNYSSELNVNALLLGDSALYLCASSLGRGYSNQPQHFGDGTRLSIL.

The V gene is TRBV4-3, the J gene TRBJ2-7; no clear D gene. Germline CDR1 reads LGHNA; CDR2 reads YSLEER. Between the trimmed V and J ends, which lost 0 bases and 8 bases, there was a span of 11 bases. This CDR3 contains 13 residues. CDR3 coding DNA: TGCGCCAGCAGCCAAGACTACGGAGAGAAGCAGTACTTC. It yields the protein CASSQDYGEKQYF.

This rearrangement joins TRBV5-1 to TRBJ1-1; no firm D call. V lost 1 base and J 1 base, leaving 8 bases between the germline ends. CDR1 SGHRS and CDR2 YFSETQ come from the germline V gene. The CDR3 runs 14 residues. CDR3 residues: CASSLIAGNTEAFF. CDR3 in DNA: TGCGCCAGCAGCTTGATCGCAGGGAACACTGAAGCTTTCTTT.